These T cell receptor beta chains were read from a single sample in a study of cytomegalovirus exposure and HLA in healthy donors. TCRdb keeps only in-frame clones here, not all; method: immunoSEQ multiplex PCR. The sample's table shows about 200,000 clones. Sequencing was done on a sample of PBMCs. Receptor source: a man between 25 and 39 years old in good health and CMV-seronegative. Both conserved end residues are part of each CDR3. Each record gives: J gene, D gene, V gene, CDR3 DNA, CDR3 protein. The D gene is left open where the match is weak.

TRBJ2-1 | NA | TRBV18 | TGTGCCAGCTCACCATATCGGGATTACAATGAGCAGTTCTTC | CASSPYRDYNEQFF
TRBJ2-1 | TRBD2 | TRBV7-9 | TGTGCCAGCAGCTTTTTAGCGGGGGGGCACAATGAGCAGTTCTTC | CASSFLAGGHNEQFF
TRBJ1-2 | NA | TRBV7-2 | TGTGCCAGCAGCTTAGCCGGGTCAGACTATGGCTACACCTTC | CASSLAGSDYGYTF
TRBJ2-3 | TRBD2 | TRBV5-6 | TGTGCCAGCAGCATTTCGACTAGCGGGAGCACGCAGTATTTT | CASSISTSGSTQYF
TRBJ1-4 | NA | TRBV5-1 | TGCGCCAGCAGGGTTACAGGGAATGAAAAACTGTTTTTT | CASRVTGNEKLFF
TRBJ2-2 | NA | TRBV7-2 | TGTGCCAGCAGCTTAAGCTACCGCGGCGCCGGGGAGCTGTTTTTT | CASSLSYRGAGELFF
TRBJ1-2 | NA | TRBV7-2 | TGTGCCAGCAGTCCAGACACATATGGCTACACCTTC | CASSPDTYGYTF
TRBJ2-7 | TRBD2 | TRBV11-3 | TGTGCCAGCAGCTTAGATCCCAGCGGGGTATACGAGCAGTACTTC | CASSLDPSGVYEQYF
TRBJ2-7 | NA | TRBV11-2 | TGTGCCAGCAGCTTAGATCGGCAGGGGATACGTGAGCAGTACTTC | CASSLDRQGIREQYF
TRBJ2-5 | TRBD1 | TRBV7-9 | TGTGCCAGCAGCTTAGTGGGCAGGGGGGAGACCCAGTACTTC | CASSLVGRGETQYF
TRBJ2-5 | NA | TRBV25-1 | TGTGCCAGTACGTGGGACCGGGGGGCCGAGACCCAGTACTTC | CASTWDRGAETQYF
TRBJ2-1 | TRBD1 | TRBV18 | TGTGCCAGCTCACTTCAGGAACCGGGACAGGGTCATGAGCAGTTCTTC | CASSLQEPGQGHEQFF
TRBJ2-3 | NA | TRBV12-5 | TGTGCTAGTGGTTTGTCAGGAGGTTACACAGATACGCAGTATTTT | CASGLSGGYTDTQYF
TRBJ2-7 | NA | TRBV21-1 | TGTGCCAGCAGCGACCGGGACACCTACGAGCAGTACTTC | CASSDRDTYEQYF
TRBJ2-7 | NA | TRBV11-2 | TGTGCCAGCAGCTTAGATCTAGGGGCAGGGTCAACCTACGAGCAGTACTTC | CASSLDLGAGSTYEQYF
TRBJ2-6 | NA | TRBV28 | TGTGCCAGCAGTCCCCCGTCCCTCTCTGGGGCCACCGTCCTGACTTTC | CASSPPSLSGATVLTF
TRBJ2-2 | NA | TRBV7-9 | TGTGCCAGCAGCGCCGACTCAAACACCGGGGAGCTGTTTTTT | CASSADSNTGELFF
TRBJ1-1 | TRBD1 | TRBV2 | TGTGCCAGCAGGGGGACAGAGTCATTCGGTGAAGCTTTCTTT | CASRGTESFGEAFF
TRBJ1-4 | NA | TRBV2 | TGTGCCAGCAGGGATCCTGGGGGGGCTAATGAAAAACTGTTTTTT | CASRDPGGANEKLFF
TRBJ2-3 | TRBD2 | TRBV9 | TGTGCCAGCAGCCCACTAGCGGGAGGCACAGATACGCAGTATTTT | CASSPLAGGTDTQYF
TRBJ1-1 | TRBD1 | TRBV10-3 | TGTGCCATCAGTTTACAGGGGGCAGACACTGAAGCTTTCTTT | CAISLQGADTEAFF
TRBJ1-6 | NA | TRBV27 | TGTGCCAGCAGCAGCGGAGGGGCAAGATCACCCCTCCACTTT | CASSSGGARSPLHF
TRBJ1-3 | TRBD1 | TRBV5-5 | TGTGCCAGCAGCTTGGCCCCGGGACAGGGGATGTACACCATATATTTT | CASSLAPGQGMYTIYF
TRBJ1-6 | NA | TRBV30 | TGTGCCTGGAGTGCACAAGGAAGGGGTTCACCCCTCCACTTT | CAWSAQGRGSPLHF
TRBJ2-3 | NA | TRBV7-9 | TGTGCCAGCAGCTTAGGTTCGGGGGAGGTCACAGATACGCAGTATTTT | CASSLGSGEVTDTQYF
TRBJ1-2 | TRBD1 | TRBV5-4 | TGTGCCAGCAGCCTTGGGACAGCCTATGGCTACACCTTC | CASSLGTAYGYTF
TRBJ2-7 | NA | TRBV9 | TGTGCCAGCAGCGTAGTGGACTCCCCGTACTACGAGCAGTACTTC | CASSVVDSPYYEQYF
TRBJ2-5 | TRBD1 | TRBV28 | TGTGCCAGCAGCCAAACCGGGACAGCGTTGCAAGAGACCCAGTACTTC | CASSQTGTALQETQYF
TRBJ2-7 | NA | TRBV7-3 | TGTGCCAGCAGTACAGGCCCCAATGCCGGGCAGTACTTC | CASSTGPNAGQYF
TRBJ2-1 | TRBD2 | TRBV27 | TGTGCCAGCGGCTATGGGACTAGCCTTGGGAATGAGCAGTTCTTC | CASGYGTSLGNEQFF
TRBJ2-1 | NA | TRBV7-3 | TGTGCCAGCAGCTTAATAGAGGGGGGGAACAATGAGCAGTTCTTC | CASSLIEGGNNEQFF
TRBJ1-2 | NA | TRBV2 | TGTGCCGGGGAGATTGACGACTATGGCTACACCTTC | CAGEIDDYGYTF
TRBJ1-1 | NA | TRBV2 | TGTGCCAGCAGTGAAGGACAAGGCATGAACACTGAAGCTTTCTTT | CASSEGQGMNTEAFF
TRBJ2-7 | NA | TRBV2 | TGTGCCAGCAGTCTTATCTACGAGCAGTACTTC | CASSLIYEQYF
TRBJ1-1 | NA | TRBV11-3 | TGTGCCAGCAGCTTAGGGGGGGTCTTTGGGACTGAAGCTTTCTTT | CASSLGGVFGTEAFF
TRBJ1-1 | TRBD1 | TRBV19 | TGTGCCAGTAGTATTGTCGACAGGGGCACTGAAGCTTTCTTT | CASSIVDRGTEAFF
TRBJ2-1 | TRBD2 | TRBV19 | TGTGCCAGTAGGCCGGGACTAGCGGTGGGGATGTCCTACAATGAGCAGTTCTTC | CASRPGLAVGMSYNEQFF
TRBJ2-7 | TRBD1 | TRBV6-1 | TGTGCCAACTCCTTATCAGGGGGCAACGAGCAGTACTTC | CANSLSGGNEQYF
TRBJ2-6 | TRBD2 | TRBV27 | TGTGCCAGCAGAGGACTAGCGGGAGAAACTTCTGGGGCCAACGTCCTGACTTTC | CASRGLAGETSGANVLTF
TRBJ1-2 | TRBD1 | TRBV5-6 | TGTGCCAGCAGCCCCACCCTACGGACAGGAGACGGCTACACCTTC | CASSPTLRTGDGYTF
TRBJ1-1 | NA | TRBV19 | TGTGCCAGTAGTATGGTTCTCGGGACTGAAGCTTTCTTT | CASSMVLGTEAFF
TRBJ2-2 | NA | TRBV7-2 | TGTGCCAGCAGCTTAGCGTCAGGCACCGGGGAGCTGTTTTTT | CASSLASGTGELFF
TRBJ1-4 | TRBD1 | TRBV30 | TGTGCCGCTGCCGGGACAGTGAATGAAAAACTGTTTTTT | CAAAGTVNEKLFF
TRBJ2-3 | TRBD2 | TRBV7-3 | TGTGCCAGCAGCTTATCGACTAGCGGCCGCACAGATACGCAGTATTTT | CASSLSTSGRTDTQYF
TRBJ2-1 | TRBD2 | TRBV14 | TGTGCCAGCAGCCAAGTAGCGGGAGGCTACAATGAGCAGTTCTTC | CASSQVAGGYNEQFF
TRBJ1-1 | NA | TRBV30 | TGTGCCTGGAGTGTATCATGGAACACTGAAGCTTTCTTT | CAWSVSWNTEAFF
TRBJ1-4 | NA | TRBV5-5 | TGTGCCAGCAGCCGCAGGGGAGGGGACGTGGCAACTAATGAAAAACTGTTTTTT | CASSRRGGDVATNEKLFF